This record covers a single T cell receptor beta chain. It lacks a known antigen. No base-level quality is on record; no much larger clone is a single base apart. The CDR3, cysteine through phenylalanine, is 14 amino acids long. Left in the record is the CDR3 DNA by itself, 42 bases read in frame from the first base. CDR1 and CDR2 (SGHAT, FQNNGV) derive from the germline V gene. V is pared back by 5 bases and J by 8 bases, with 15 bases lying between the germline termini. Each collaborating institution followed its own protocols to collect whole blood in K2EDTA tubes. For TCRbeta analysis, collaborators shipped samples as frozen whole blood, isolated PBMCs, or DNA extracted from either of those sample types. TCRbeta CDR3 regions were amplified from genomic DNA by means of the immunoSEQ Assay, a bias-controlled multiplex PCR. In the paper's pipeline: The number of nucleated cells in each sample was estimated from the amplification of reference gene primers within the assay. To quantify the absolute abundance of each unique TCRbeta CDR3 rearrangement, sequence reads were collapsed and filtered. For each sample, productive Simpson clonality was calculated as the square root of Simpson's diversity index across productive rearrangements. TCRdb carries this immuneACCESS record with in-frame sequences only. Its versions omit some clonotypes, under half of them owing to an unresolved V gene in the studies checked, with the rest unexplained. For V, J and clone size, that table is used; D and trimming come from the DNA. The table for this sample lists fewer than 45,000 clones; 70% to 90% of them were counted only once. The top ten hold roughly 13% of the sample.

This specimen comes from a study of blood T cell repertoires in COVID-19 (dated by TCRdb to the early 2020s). About the study as a whole: The collaborator samples originated in the United States, Italy and Spain and spanned the acute and convalescent phases of COVID-19. Samples were obtained from the ongoing ImmuneRACE study (first 160 participants) and from some 1,200 subjects provided by 6 global collaborators. Where available, HLA class I and class II types were taken from metadata supplied by the sample provider and were not determined by assay-based typing. The material from the prospective study consisted of cDNA or gDNA derived from T cells, B-cell-depleted T cells, or PBMCs. The dataset comprised deeply sampled blood TCRbeta repertoires from subjects exposed to, actively infected with, or recovered from COVID-19. The repertoires were released in a freely available public database meant as a resource for research on the immune response to SARS-CoV-2. Sample metadata almost always included a de-identified subject ID, COVID-19 status, age in years and sex.

Points the paper makes about the study in general: Clinical and demographic metadata were provided uncurated, with the amount varying by source and participant.

The clonotype was recovered from a human donor in a cohort sampled during active COVID-19. This receptor chain uses TRBV11-2 and TRBJ1-4; the D gene is possibly TRBD1, with 5 bases matching. The sample consisted of peripheral blood. The DNA is TGTGCCAGCAGCCCCTGGGGGGGAGTAGAAAAACTGTTTTTT. It translates to CASSPWGGVEKLFF. With the rest looked up from the reference TRBV11-2 and TRBJ1-4 genes rather than sequenced, the full variable domain is EAGVAQSPRYKIIEKRQSVAFWCNPISGHATLYWYQQILGQGPKLLIQFQNNGVVDDSQLPKDRFSAERLKGVDSTLKIQPAKLEDSAVYLCASSPWGGVEKLFFGSGTQLSVL.